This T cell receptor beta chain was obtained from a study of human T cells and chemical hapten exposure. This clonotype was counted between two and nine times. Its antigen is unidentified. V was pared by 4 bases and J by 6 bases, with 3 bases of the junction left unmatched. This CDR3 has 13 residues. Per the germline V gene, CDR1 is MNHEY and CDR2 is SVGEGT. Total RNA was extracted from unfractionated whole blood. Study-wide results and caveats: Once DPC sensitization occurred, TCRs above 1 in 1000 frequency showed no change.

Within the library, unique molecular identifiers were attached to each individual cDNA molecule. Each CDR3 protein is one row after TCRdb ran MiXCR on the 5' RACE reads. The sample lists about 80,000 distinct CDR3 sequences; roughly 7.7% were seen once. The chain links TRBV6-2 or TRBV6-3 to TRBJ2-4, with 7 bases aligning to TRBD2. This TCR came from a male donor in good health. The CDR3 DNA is TGTGCCAGCAGTTCTAGCGGATTAAACATTCAGTACTTC. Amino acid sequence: CASSSSGLNIQYF.